This T cell receptor (beta chain) was sequenced in a study of T cells after yellow fever vaccination. Findings and caveats of the study: Most clones from primary vaccination resurfaced after the booster (approximately 96% CD4, 75% to 90% CD8).

In TCRdb, the 5' RACE reads were re-called with MiXCR into one record per CDR3 protein. The profile shows hundreds of thousands of distinct CDR3 sequences, more than 9% of them singletons. As concerns this clonotype: Its cognate antigen is unknown.

The CDR3 has 14 amino acids. The sequence was collected from a man aged 18 to 35 who received the YFV17D yellow fever vaccine. This sequence joins TRBV21-1 and TRBJ2-1; the table's TRBD2 call for D was not verified on the DNA. TRBV21-1 is an annotated pseudogene. The sequencing here drew on PBMCs, taken on the day of the first yellow fever vaccination. The CDR3 sequence is CASSLKRGRNEQFF. In DNA, the CDR3 is TGTGCCAGCAGCCTGAAGCGGGGTAGGAATGAGCAGTTCTTC.